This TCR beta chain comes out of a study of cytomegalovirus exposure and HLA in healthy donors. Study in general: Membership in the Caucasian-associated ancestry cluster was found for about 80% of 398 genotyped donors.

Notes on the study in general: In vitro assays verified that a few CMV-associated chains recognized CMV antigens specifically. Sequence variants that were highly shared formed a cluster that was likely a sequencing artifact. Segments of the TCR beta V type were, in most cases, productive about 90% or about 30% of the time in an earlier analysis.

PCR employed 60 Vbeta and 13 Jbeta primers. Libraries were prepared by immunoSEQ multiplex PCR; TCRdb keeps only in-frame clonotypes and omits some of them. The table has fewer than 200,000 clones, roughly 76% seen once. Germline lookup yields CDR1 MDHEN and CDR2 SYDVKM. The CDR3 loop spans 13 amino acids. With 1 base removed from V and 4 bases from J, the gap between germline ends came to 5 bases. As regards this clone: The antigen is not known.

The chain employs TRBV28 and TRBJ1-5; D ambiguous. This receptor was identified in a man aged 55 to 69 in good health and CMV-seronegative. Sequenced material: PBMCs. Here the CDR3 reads CASSLSGNQPQHF. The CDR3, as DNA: TGTGCCAGCAGTTTATCGGGGAATCAGCCCCAGCATTTT.